The 22 T cell receptor beta chains reported below all come from one sample, sequenced in a study of cytotoxic CD8 clonotypes in ibrutinib-treated CLL (TCRdb year 2021). Receptors were amplified or captured by the immunoSEQ multiplex PCR assay. The table was pulled from immuneACCESS by TCRdb, which kept in-frame rearrangements only. Such tables lose some clones; where checked, under half of the loss comes from unresolved V genes, and the rest has no known cause. The sample table holds about 310,000 clones, of which around four fifths were seen once. Of the sample, over 6.5% falls within the top ten clones. The source was PBMCs, collected before ibrutinib treatment. These receptors were collected from a human donor with chronic lymphocytic leukemia.

The chain is built from TRBV29-1 and TRBJ1-4; no firm D call. Germline V gene sequence: CDR1 SQVTM, CDR2 ANQGSEA. Deletions cut 5 bases from V and 4 bases from J, with 8 bases between. The CDR3 is 12 residues long. CDR3 amino acids: CSVLLSNEKLFF. Written as DNA, the CDR3 is TGCAGCGTTCTTTTGAGTAATGAAAAACTGTTTTTT.

This chain joins TRBV30 and TRBJ2-5, with no clear D. CDR1 GTSNPN and CDR2 SVGIG come from the germline V gene (reference sequence). The CDR3 extends over 12 amino acids. Trimming cost V 3 bases and J 5 bases, with 10 bases left between them. Here the CDR3 DNA reads TGTGCCTGGAGCTTAAAACGGGAGACCCAGTACTTC. Its protein is CAWSLKRETQYF.

The chain carries TRBV5-1 and TRBJ2-3; 10 bases agree with TRBD2. Germline values: CDR1 SGHRS, CDR2 YFSETQ. CDR3 length: 14 residues. V lost 3 bases, J lost 5 bases, and 3 bases stayed unmatched. DNA of the CDR3: TGCGCCAGCAGCTCCAGACTAGCGGGAGATACGCAGTATTTT. It translates to CASSSRLAGDTQYF.

The chain employs TRBV30 and TRBJ1-2; 7 bases map to TRBD1. Trimming removed 3 bases from V and 5 bases from J; junction bases left unmatched: 9. CDR1 is GTSNPN and CDR2 is SVGIG in the germline V gene (reference sequence). This CDR3 has 14 residues. CDR3 bases: TGTGCCTGGAGGGACCAAGGGACAGAATATGGCTACACCTTC. Its translation is CAWRDQGTEYGYTF.

V usage is TRBV18 and J usage is TRBJ2-7, with 12 bases identical to TRBD2. The CDR3 sequence is 15 residues long. Germline values: CDR1 KGHSH, CDR2 LQKENI. Trimming removed 3 bases from V and 5 bases from J; junction bases left unmatched: 5. CDR3 nucleotides: TGTGCCAGCTCACCGACTAGCGGGAGTAGGAACGAGCAGTACTTC. Translated, it gives CASSPTSGSRNEQYF.

The V gene is TRBV4-2, the J gene TRBJ1-2, with 8 bases lining up with TRBD1. This CDR3 has 15 residues. After removal of 0 bases from V and 5 bases from J, the junction contained 5 bases not matched to a gene. From germline, CDR1 is LGHNA and CDR2 YNFKEQ. The DNA of the CDR3 is TGTGCCAGCAGCCAAGATCCGGGACAGGATTATGGCTACACCTTC. Encoded protein: CASSQDPGQDYGYTF.

The J gene is TRBJ2-7, the V gene TRBV28; the D is unclear. Germline CDR1 and CDR2: MDHEN and SYDVKM. CDR3 size: 10 residues. V was pared by 6 bases and J by 8 bases, with 8 bases between. The CDR3 sequence is CASSSRQQYF. DNA of the CDR3: TGTGCCAGCAGCAGTAGACAGCAGTACTTC. The whole variable domain, remainder taken from reference TRBV28 and TRBJ2-7, is DVKVTQSSRYLVKRTGEKVFLECVQDMDHENMFWYRQDPGLGLRLIYFSYDVKMKEKGDIPEGYSVSREKKERFSLILESASTNQTSMYLCASSSRQQYFGPGTRLTVT.

The rearrangement uses TRBV5-4 and TRBJ2-6; D is unclear. Trimming took off 2 bases at V and 0 bases at J, with 15 bases between the two ends. CDR1 is SGHNT, CDR2 YYREEE, per germline (reference sequence). The CDR3 runs to 18 residues. This CDR3 reads CASSFYGPLHSGANVLTF. The CDR3 DNA reads TGTGCCAGCAGCTTTTATGGCCCCTTACACTCTGGGGCCAACGTCCTGACTTTC.

This chain uses TRBV19 with TRBJ2-7; perhaps TRBD2 as D (6 bases). This CDR3 has 13 residues. Per the germline V gene, CDR1 is LNHDA and CDR2 is SQIVND (reference sequence). V was shortened by 4 bases and J by 2 bases, with 9 bases between the two germline ends. The CDR3 spells CASSRTTTYEQYF. Here the CDR3 DNA reads TGTGCCAGTAGTAGGACTACCACCTACGAGCAGTACTTC.

The rearrangement links TRBV4-1 to TRBJ2-7; no definite D call. The CDR3 has 13 amino acids. Trimming stripped 0 bases from V and 6 bases from J, with 9 bases between. Germline V CDR1 and CDR2: MGHRA, YSYEKL. In nucleotides, the CDR3 is TGCGCCAGCAGCCAAGATCCCCGCGGCGAGCAGTACTTC. It codes for CASSQDPRGEQYF.

This clone came up a few times. The chain joins TRBV27 to TRBJ2-2, with 10 bases matching TRBD2. The CDR3 consists of 20 residues. Germline V gene data show CDR1 as MNHEY and CDR2 as SMNVEV (reference sequence). The ends lost 2 bases at V and 6 bases at J; junction bases unmatched: 18. The CDR3, as DNA: TGTGCCAGCAGTTTAAGATTGGCTAGCGGGAGTGGGTTGGTTGCCGGGGAGCTGTTTTTT. Its protein is CASSLRLASGSGLVAGELFF.

The chain employs TRBV6-5 and TRBJ2-7; D call uncertain. Germline assignment: CDR1 MNHEY and CDR2 SVGAGI. V lost 2 bases and J lost 12, with 14 bases in between. The CDR3 extends over 12 amino acids. The CDR3 loop reads CASSYRLQATYF. The DNA for the CDR3 is TGTGCCAGCAGTTACCGACTTCAAGCCACGTACTTC.

The chain is built from TRBV18 and TRBJ2-7, with 7 bases fitting TRBD2. CDR1 is KGHSH, CDR2 LQKENI, per germline. After removal of 4 bases from V and 0 bases from J, the junction contained 6 bases not matched to a gene. The CDR3 extends over 15 amino acids. CDR3 region: CASSRSGHVSYEQYF. The CDR3 DNA reads TGTGCCAGCTCACGTAGCGGGCACGTCTCCTACGAGCAGTACTTC. Variable domain in full (rest from reference TRBV18 and TRBJ2-7): NAGVMQNPRHLVRRRGQEARLRCSPMKGHSHVYWYRQLPEEGLKFMVYLQKENIIDESGMPKERFSAEFPKEGPSILRIQQVVRGDSAAYFCASSRSGHVSYEQYFGPGTRLTVT.

The chain couples TRBV10-2 to TRBJ2-7, with TRBD2 matching over 14 bases. V lost 6 bases, J lost 4 bases, and 2 bases stayed unmatched. CDR1 is WSHSY and CDR2 is SAAADI in the germline V gene. CDR3 length: 14 amino acids. In DNA form, the CDR3 reads TGCGCCAGCAGGGGGACTAGCGGGAGATACGAGCAGTACTTC. This translates into CASRGTSGRYEQYF.

This clone was recorded once. This chain links TRBV15 with TRBJ1-5, with 9 bases identical to TRBD1. V shed 1 base, J shed 0 bases, and the junction held 10 bases outside the gene matches. There are 19 residues in the CDR3. Per germline, CDR1 LNHNV and CDR2 YYDKDF (reference sequence). CDR3 sequence: CATSRGPPDRGDSNQPQHF. The CDR3 region has the DNA TGTGCCACCAGCAGAGGCCCACCGGACAGGGGAGATAGCAATCAGCCCCAGCATTTT. Supplemented by reference TRBV15 and TRBJ1-5, the full variable domain reads DAMVIQNPRYQVTQFGKPVTLSCSQTLNHNVMYWYQQKSSQAPKLLFHYYDKDFNNEADTPDNFQSRRPNTSFCFLDIRSPGLGDTAMYLCATSRGPPDRGDSNQPQHFGDGTRLSIL.

This clone was recorded only once. This sample includes further DNA sequences coding for the same CDR3. This chain uses TRBV11-2 with TRBJ1-2; 7 positions match TRBD1. Trimming took 5 bases from V and 1 from J; bases not matched to a gene: 4. This CDR3 region has 14 residues. CDR1 is SGHAT, CDR2 FQNNGV, per germline. Here the CDR3 DNA reads TGTGCCAGCAGCCTCGGGACAGATAACTATGGCTACACCTTC. This encodes CASSLGTDNYGYTF. Looking up the rest from reference TRBV11-2 and TRBJ1-2 gives the full variable domain: EAGVAQSPRYKIIEKRQSVAFWCNPISGHATLYWYQQILGQGPKLLIQFQNNGVVDDSQLPKDRFSAERLKGVDSTLKIQPAKLEDSAVYLCASSLGTDNYGYTFGSGTRLTVV.

In this sample, this clone turned up a few times. The rearrangement links TRBV19 to TRBJ2-5; no definite D call. The CDR3 has 14 residues. Germline V gene lookup returns CDR1 LNHDA and CDR2 SQIVND (reference sequence). The V end was cut by 3 bases, the J end by 1 base, with 9 bases between. The CDR3 DNA reads TGTGCCAGTAGTATTCTCTCATCCCAAGAGACCCAGTACTTC. It specifies CASSILSSQETQYF.

The rearrangement joins TRBV14 to TRBJ1-1; D unclear. This CDR3 has 15 amino acids. Germline V lookup: CDR1 SGHDN, CDR2 FVKESK. The V and J ends lost 1 base and 1 base respectively, with 10 bases between them. For the CDR3, the DNA is TGTGCCAGCAGCCAAGGCGCAAGGCGGAACACTGAAGCTTTCTTT. This sequence encodes CASSQGARRNTEAFF. The variable domain in full, with the rest retrieved from reference TRBV14 and TRBJ1-1, is EAGVTQFPSHSVIEKGQTVTLRCDPISGHDNLYWYRRVMGKEIKFLLHFVKESKQDESGMPNNRFLAERTGGTYSTLKVQPAELEDSGVYFCASSQGARRNTEAFFGQGTRLTVV.

The chain couples TRBV2 to TRBJ1-5; D is possibly TRBD1 (5 bases). The CDR3 spans 15 residues. V was shortened by 4 bases and J by 3 bases, with 13 bases between the two germline ends. Germline CDR1 reads SNHLY; CDR2 reads FYNNEI. The CDR3 nucleotides are TGTGCCAGCAGTGCCCTTTTGGGGCTCAATCAGCCCCAGCATTTT. Translation gives CASSALLGLNQPQHF.

J is TRBJ1-5 and V is TRBV19; 7 bases are shared with TRBD1. Trimming took 2 bases from V and 9 from J; bases not matched to a gene: 10. Germline V gene sequence: CDR1 LNHDA, CDR2 SQIVND (reference sequence). This CDR3 region has 15 residues. The CDR3 loop reads CASSIIQGTSRPQHF. The DNA of the CDR3 is TGTGCCAGTAGTATAATACAGGGGACCTCGAGGCCCCAGCATTTT.

CDR3 in DNA: TGTGCCAGCAGTTTGTACAGGGCTGGCAATCAGCCCCAGCATTTT. It codes for CASSLYRAGNQPQHF. The chain is built from TRBV27 and TRBJ1-5; tentatively, D is TRBD1 (6 bases). Germline-derived CDR1 and CDR2 are MNHEY and SMNVEV (reference sequence). V lost 3 bases to trimming and J lost 2 bases, with 11 bases between them. The CDR3 covers 15 residues.

This clone was recorded only once. The chain has TRBV5-1 and TRBJ2-3, with 13 bases that match TRBD2. This CDR3 is built from 16 residues. The V gene's germline CDR1 is SGHRS and CDR2 YFSETQ. V shed 3 bases, J shed 7 bases, and the junction held 8 bases outside the gene matches. The CDR3, as DNA: TGCGCCAGCAGCTCGACTAGCGGGAGGTTTGGTTATACGCAGTATTTT. Its translation is CASSSTSGRFGYTQYF.